This TCR beta chain derives from a study of blood T cell repertoires in COVID-19. Study in general: COVID-19 samples from acute and convalescent phases originated in the United States, Italy and Spain. The cDNA or gDNA used as material had been derived from T cells, B-cell-depleted T cells, or PBMCs.

Seattle's enrolled individuals joined amid active infection and were then monitored longitudinally. The CDR3 contains 12 residues. Germline assignment: CDR1 MNHEY and CDR2 SMNVEV (reference sequence). The germline V and J ends were trimmed by 7 bases and 6 bases, with 10 bases remaining between them. Study processing details: The assay estimated nucleated cells by amplifying reference gene primers. The repertoire was sequenced with immunoSEQ multiplex PCR; TCRdb's copy has only in-frame clones and lacks some. V and J calls and clone size are copied from that table; D and trimming were computed from the DNA. The data contain approximately 460,000 clones, roughly nine tenths of them seen just once; the ten biggest clones take up 0.9%.

The V gene is TRBV27, the J gene TRBJ2-1, with TRBD1 as a possible D gene (5 bases). This receptor was identified in a man between 18 and 35 years old with COVID-19, enrolled during active disease. The sample comprised peripheral blood. The CDR3 DNA reads as TGTGCCAGCATGTCTAGGGGCAATGAGCAGTTCTTC. Amino acid sequence: CASMSRGNEQFF.